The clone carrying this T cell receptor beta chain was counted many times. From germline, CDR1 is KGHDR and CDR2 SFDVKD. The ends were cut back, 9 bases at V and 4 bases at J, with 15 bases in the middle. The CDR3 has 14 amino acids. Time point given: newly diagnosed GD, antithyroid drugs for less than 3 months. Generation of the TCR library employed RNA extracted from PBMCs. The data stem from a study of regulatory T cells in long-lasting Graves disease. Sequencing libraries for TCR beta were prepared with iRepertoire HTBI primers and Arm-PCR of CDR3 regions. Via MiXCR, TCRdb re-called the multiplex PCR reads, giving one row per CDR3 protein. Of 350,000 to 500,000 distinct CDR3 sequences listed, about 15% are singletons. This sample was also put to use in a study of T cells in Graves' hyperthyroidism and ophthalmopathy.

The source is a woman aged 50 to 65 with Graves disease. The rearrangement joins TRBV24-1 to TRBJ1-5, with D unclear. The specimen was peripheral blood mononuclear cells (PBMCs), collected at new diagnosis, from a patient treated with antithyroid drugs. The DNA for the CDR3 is TGTGCCACCTCTCGGCCCGGAGGAAATCAGCCCCAGCATTTT. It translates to CATSRPGGNQPQHF.